This T cell receptor (beta chain) was recorded in a study of T cell responses to AZD1222 COVID-19 vaccine. Points from the study as a whole: With two AZD1222 doses given, Spike-specific TCR breadth and depth both rose.

This clone is a singleton in its sample. What it binds is unknown. Repertoires were generated with immunoSEQ multiplex PCR, while TCRdb's copy carries only in-frame clones and drops some. The table lists 180,000 or so clones, 85% to 95% of them singletons. The CDR3 spans 15 residues. Germline V gene sequence: CDR1 MNHEY, CDR2 SMNVEV (reference sequence). V lost 9 bases, J lost 3 bases, and 18 bases lay in between. This specimen was peripheral blood, taken on day 0 of AZD1222 vaccination. The sequence derives from an adult in good health. This chain uses TRBV27 with TRBJ1-5; D gene uncertain. Here the CDR3 DNA reads TGTGCCAGTCGAACGTTATTAGGTATCAATCAGCCCCAGCATTTT. The encoded protein is CASRTLLGINQPQHF.